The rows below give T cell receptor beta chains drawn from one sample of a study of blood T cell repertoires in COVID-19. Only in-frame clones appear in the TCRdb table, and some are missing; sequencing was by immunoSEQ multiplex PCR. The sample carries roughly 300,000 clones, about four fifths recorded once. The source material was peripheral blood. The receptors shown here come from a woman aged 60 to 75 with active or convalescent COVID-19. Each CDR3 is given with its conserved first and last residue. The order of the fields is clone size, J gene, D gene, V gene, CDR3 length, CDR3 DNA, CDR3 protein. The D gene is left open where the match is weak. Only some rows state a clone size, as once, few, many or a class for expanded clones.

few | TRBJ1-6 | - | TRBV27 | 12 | TGTGCCAGCATGGAGAATAATTCACCCCTCCACTTT | CASMENNSPLHF
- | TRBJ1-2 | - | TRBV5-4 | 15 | TGTGCCAGCAGCTTGGAGGGGTCCAGGGGCTATGGCTACACCTTC | CASSLEGSRGYGYTF
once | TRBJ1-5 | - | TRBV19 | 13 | TGTGCCAGCGGGACACATGACAATCAGCCCCAGCATTTT | CASGTHDNQPQHF
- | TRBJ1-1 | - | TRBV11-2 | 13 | TGTGCCAGCAGCTTTCGGTTGAACACTGAAGCTTTCTTT | CASSFRLNTEAFF
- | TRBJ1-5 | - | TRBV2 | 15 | TGTGCCAGCAGTGAAAGGACAAGGAGCTTTCAGCCCCAGCATTTT | CASSERTRSFQPQHF
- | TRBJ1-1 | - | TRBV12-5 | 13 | TGTGCTAGTGGTCTCGCGATGAACACTGAAGCTTTCTTT | CASGLAMNTEAFF
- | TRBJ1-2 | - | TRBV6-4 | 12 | TGTGCCAGCAGTGACCGGGGTGGTGGCTACACCTTC | CASSDRGGGYTF
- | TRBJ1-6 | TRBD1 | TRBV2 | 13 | TGTGCCAGCAGTGGGGACAGGGGGTCACCCCTCCACTTT | CASSGDRGSPLHF
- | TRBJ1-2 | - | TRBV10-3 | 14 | TGTGCCATCAGTACCGGGACACGACAATCTGGCTACACCTTC | CAISTGTRQSGYTF
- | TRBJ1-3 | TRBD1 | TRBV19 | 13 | TGTGCCAGTCGACAGGGGTCTGGAAACACCATATATTTT | CASRQGSGNTIYF
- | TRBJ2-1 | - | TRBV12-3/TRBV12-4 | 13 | TGTGCCAGCAGTCACGGCTCCTACAATGAGCAGTTCTTC | CASSHGSYNEQFF
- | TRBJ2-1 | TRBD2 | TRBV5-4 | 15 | TGTGCCAGCACCGTAGCGGGGGGACCCTACAATGAGCAGTTCTTC | CASTVAGGPYNEQFF
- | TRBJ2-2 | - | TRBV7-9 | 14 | TGTGCCAGCAGCCCGGGGAGAGACTCCCGGGAGCTGTTTTTT | CASSPGRDSRELFF
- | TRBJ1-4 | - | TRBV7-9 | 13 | TGTGCCAGCCAAAGACAGGTTAATGAAAAACTGTTTTTT | CASQRQVNEKLFF
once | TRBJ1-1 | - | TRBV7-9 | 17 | TGTGCCAGCAGCTTAGCCCTCCCACGGAGCTGGAACACTGAAGCTTTCTTT | CASSLALPRSWNTEAFF
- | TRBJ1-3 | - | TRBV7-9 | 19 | TGTGCCAGCAGCCCACGTAACCAGGGCCGACTTTCGACCGGAAACACCATATATTTT | CASSPRNQGRLSTGNTIYF
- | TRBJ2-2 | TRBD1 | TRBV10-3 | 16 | TGTGCCATCAGTGCTGGACAGGGGGCGAACACCGGGGAGCTGTTTTTT | CAISAGQGANTGELFF
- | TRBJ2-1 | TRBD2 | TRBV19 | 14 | TGTGCCAGTAGTACGCGGGGGGGCCGGGATGAGCAGTTCTTC | CASSTRGGRDEQFF
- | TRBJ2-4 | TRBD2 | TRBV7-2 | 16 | TGTGCCAGCAGTTACACTAGCGGGGGGGCCCGAAACATTCAGTACTTC | CASSYTSGGARNIQYF
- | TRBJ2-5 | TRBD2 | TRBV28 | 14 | TGTGCCAGCAGCCTACTAGCGAGCGTAGAGACCCAGTACTTC | CASSLLASVETQYF
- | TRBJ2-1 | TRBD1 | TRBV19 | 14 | TGTGCCAGTAGGCCGGGACAGGGCTACAATGAGCAGTTCTTC | CASRPGQGYNEQFF
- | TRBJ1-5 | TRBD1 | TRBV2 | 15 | TGTGCCAGCAGTGAGCTGGGACAGGGATATCAGCCCCAGCATTTT | CASSELGQGYQPQHF
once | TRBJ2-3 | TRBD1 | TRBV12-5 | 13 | TGTGCTAGTGGTTTGGACAACAGGGGACAGACGTATTTT | CASGLDNRGQTYF
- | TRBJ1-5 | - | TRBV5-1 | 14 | TGCGCCAGCAGCCTAGATCACCTCAATCAGCCCCAGCATTTT | CASSLDHLNQPQHF
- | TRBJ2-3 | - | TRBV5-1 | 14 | TGCGCCAGCAGCTTGGAGGAGCCCTTAGATACGCAGTATTTT | CASSLEEPLDTQYF
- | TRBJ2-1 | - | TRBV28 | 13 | TGTGCCAGCAGTCCCCCGTGGGGGCCGTGGCAGTTCTTC | CASSPPWGPWQFF
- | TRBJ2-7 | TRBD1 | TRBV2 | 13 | TGTGCCAACCGCCGGGACAGCTCCTACGAGCAGTACTTC | CANRRDSSYEQYF
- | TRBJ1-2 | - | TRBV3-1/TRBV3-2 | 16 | TGTGCCAGCAGCCGGAAGGTGCGACAGGCCGTTGGGGGCTACACCTTC | CASSRKVRQAVGGYTF
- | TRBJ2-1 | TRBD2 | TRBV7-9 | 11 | TGTGCCAGCAGCTTTAGCGGGGCGCAGTTCTTC | CASSFSGAQFF